Listed below are T cell receptor beta chains from one sample, sequenced in a study of control samples from healthy donors and cancer patients. Some clones are missing from TCRdb's copy, which holds only in-frame ones; the method was immunoSEQ multiplex PCR. Among 30,000 to 40,000 clones listed, more than 70% were seen once. Sequencing was done on a sample of PBMCs. The receptor set was obtained from a woman in her sixties or seventies with lung cancer. The CDR3 runs from the conserved cysteine through the conserved F or W. Each record gives: clone size, V gene, J gene, D gene, CDR3 protein, CDR3 DNA. A D gene is named only where the DNA matches it firmly. Rows may omit the clone size; those that give it use once, few, many or a size class.

size: -
V: TRBV9
J: TRBJ1-5
D: TRBD1
CDR3: CASSRDRAPNQPQHF
DNA: TGTGCCAGCAGCCGAGACAGGGCGCCCAATCAGCCCCAGCATTTT

size: few
V: TRBV19
J: TRBJ1-2
D: -
CDR3: CASGVWANPPQGYTF
DNA: TGTGCCAGTGGCGTATGGGCTAACCCTCCTCAAGGCTACACCTTC

size: few
V: TRBV5-1
J: TRBJ2-7
D: TRBD2
CDR3: CASSLDPGLPEQYF
DNA: TGCGCCAGCAGCTTGGATCCGGGACTACCCGAGCAGTACTTC

size: -
V: TRBV11-2
J: TRBJ2-1
D: TRBD2
CDR3: CASSLSGGPYNEQFF
DNA: TGTGCCAGCAGCCTTAGCGGGGGACCCTACAATGAGCAGTTCTTC

size: -
V: TRBV6-5
J: TRBJ2-7
D: -
CDR3: CATGQLSSYEQYF
DNA: TGTGCCACCGGACAGCTTAGTTCCTACGAGCAGTACTTC

size: -
V: TRBV9
J: TRBJ2-5
D: -
CDR3: CASSAESETQYF
DNA: TGTGCCAGCAGCGCCGAGTCAGAGACCCAGTACTTC

size: -
V: TRBV5-1
J: TRBJ2-4
D: -
CDR3: CASSLDSPSAKNIQYF
DNA: TGCGCCAGCAGCTTGGACAGCCCCTCGGCCAAAAACATTCAGTACTTC

size: -
V: TRBV7-8
J: TRBJ1-3
D: TRBD1
CDR3: CASSLFGTGTFGNTIYF
DNA: TGTGCCAGCAGCTTATTCGGGACAGGGACTTTTGGAAACACCATATATTTT

size: -
V: TRBV7-2
J: TRBJ2-2
D: TRBD2
CDR3: CASSLGLANTGELFF
DNA: TGTGCCAGCAGCTTAGGACTAGCCAACACCGGGGAGCTGTTTTTT

size: -
V: TRBV7-6
J: TRBJ1-1
D: TRBD1
CDR3: CASSLGQGSNTEAFF
DNA: TGTGCCAGCAGCTTAGGACAGGGTTCGAACACTGAAGCTTTCTTT

size: once
V: TRBV14
J: TRBJ1-6
D: TRBD1
CDR3: CASSRTGVFGSPLHF
DNA: TGTGCCAGCAGTCGAACAGGGGTTTTCGGGTCACCCCTCCACTTT

size: -
V: TRBV19
J: TRBJ1-5
D: -
CDR3: CASSKEGTEIYRHF
DNA: TGTGCCAGTAGTAAGGAGGGGACCGAAATCTATAGGCATTTT

size: once
V: TRBV5-1
J: TRBJ1-5
D: -
CDR3: CASSLWEGGQPQHF
DNA: TGCGCCAGCAGCTTGTGGGAGGGGGGTCAGCCCCAGCATTTT

size: -
V: TRBV7-2
J: TRBJ1-1
D: TRBD1
CDR3: CASSPITGGTTEAFF
DNA: TGTGCCAGCAGCCCGATCACAGGGGGGACCACTGAAGCTTTCTTT

size: once
V: TRBV9
J: TRBJ2-1
D: -
CDR3: CASSVWQDSLGGEQFF
DNA: TGTGCCAGCAGCGTATGGCAGGACTCCCTAGGGGGTGAGCAGTTCTTC

size: -
V: TRBV2
J: TRBJ2-7
D: TRBD2
CDR3: CASSFLAGESYEQYF
DNA: TGTGCCAGCAGCTTCCTAGCGGGGGAATCCTACGAGCAGTACTTC

size: -
V: TRBV7-8
J: TRBJ1-5
D: TRBD1
CDR3: CASSLHRDSSNQPQHF
DNA: TGTGCCAGCAGCTTACACCGGGACAGCAGCAATCAGCCCCAGCATTTT

size: once
V: TRBV19
J: TRBJ1-5
D: -
CDR3: CASSTRQVNQPQHF
DNA: TGTGCCAGTAGTACCAGACAGGTCAATCAGCCCCAGCATTTT

size: -
V: TRBV2
J: TRBJ1-2
D: -
CDR3: CASSLRDVRALNYGYTF
DNA: TGTGCCAGCAGCCTCCGGGACGTCAGAGCTCTTAACTATGGCTACACCTTC

size: -
V: TRBV7-6
J: TRBJ1-2
D: -
CDR3: CASSFSGEPYGYTF
DNA: TGTGCCAGCAGCTTTTCGGGGGAGCCGTATGGCTACACCTTC

size: -
V: TRBV9
J: TRBJ1-2
D: TRBD1
CDR3: CASSGTGAYDYGYTF
DNA: TGTGCCAGCAGTGGAACAGGGGCTTATGACTATGGCTACACCTTC

size: -
V: TRBV7-7
J: TRBJ2-1
D: TRBD2
CDR3: CASSLGMAGDRLNEQFF
DNA: TGTGCTAGCAGCTTAGGTATGGCGGGAGATCGCCTCAATGAGCAGTTCTTC

size: -
V: TRBV7-8
J: TRBJ2-1
D: TRBD2
CDR3: CASSRLADPSYNEQFF
DNA: TGTGCCAGCAGCAGACTAGCGGACCCCTCCTACAATGAGCAGTTCTTC

size: -
V: TRBV18
J: TRBJ2-1
D: -
CDR3: CASSPQATYNEQFF
DNA: TGTGCCAGCTCACCACAGGCTACATACAATGAGCAGTTCTTC

size: -
V: TRBV19
J: TRBJ2-2
D: -
CDR3: CASNPGAMNTGELFF
DNA: TGTGCCAGTAATCCAGGGGCTATGAACACCGGGGAGCTGTTTTTT

size: -
V: TRBV9
J: TRBJ1-1
D: -
CDR3: CASSVGDPEVNTEAFF
DNA: TGTGCCAGCAGCGTAGGGGACCCAGAGGTCAACACTGAAGCTTTCTTT

size: -
V: TRBV7-3
J: TRBJ2-1
D: -
CDR3: CASSLVGGYNEQFF
DNA: TGTGCCAGCAGCTTAGTGGGGGGATACAATGAGCAGTTCTTC

size: once
V: TRBV9
J: TRBJ1-1
D: -
CDR3: CASSVAGWAGTEAFF
DNA: TGTGCCAGCAGCGTAGCTGGGTGGGCGGGAACCGAAGCTTTCTTT

size: -
V: TRBV6-5
J: TRBJ1-6
D: -
CDR3: CASSYSKNSPLHF
DNA: TGTGCCAGCAGTTACTCGAAAAATTCACCCCTCCACTTT

size: -
V: TRBV5-8
J: TRBJ2-3
D: TRBD2
CDR3: CASSLASGGTDTQYF
DNA: TGTGCCAGCAGCTTGGCCAGCGGGGGGACAGATACGCAGTATTTT

size: -
V: TRBV10-2
J: TRBJ2-7
D: -
CDR3: CASTWGEYEQYF
DNA: TGCGCCAGCACCTGGGGGGAATACGAGCAGTACTTC

size: -
V: TRBV7-9
J: TRBJ2-3
D: -
CDR3: CASSPRGPDTQYF
DNA: TGTGCCAGCAGCCCAAGGGGCCCAGATACGCAGTATTTT

size: -
V: TRBV9
J: TRBJ2-3
D: TRBD2
CDR3: CASSGGTSGSLDTQYF
DNA: TGTGCCAGCAGCGGCGGGACTAGCGGGAGTTTAGATACGCAGTATTTT

size: -
V: TRBV6-5
J: TRBJ2-7
D: TRBD1
CDR3: CASSPDRGIYEQYF
DNA: TGTGCCAGCAGTCCCGACAGGGGAATCTACGAGCAGTACTTC

size: -
V: TRBV6-5
J: TRBJ2-7
D: -
CDR3: CASIWGPLYEQYF
DNA: TGTGCCAGCATTTGGGGGCCTCTCTACGAGCAGTACTTC

size: -
V: TRBV5-1
J: TRBJ1-1
D: TRBD1
CDR3: CASSLEGVDRPTSEAFF
DNA: TGCGCCAGCAGCTTGGAAGGGGTGGACAGGCCTACCTCTGAAGCTTTCTTT

size: -
V: TRBV30
J: TRBJ1-5
D: -
CDR3: CAGSHITRQPQHF
DNA: TGTGCCGGATCGCATATTACCAGGCAGCCCCAGCATTTT

size: -
V: TRBV2
J: TRBJ2-3
D: TRBD1
CDR3: CASSEGTGVDTQYF
DNA: TGTGCCAGCAGTGAGGGGACAGGGGTTGATACGCAGTATTTT